This T cell receptor beta chain was sequenced during a study of T cells in Graves' hyperthyroidism and ophthalmopathy. Researchers took RNA transcripts and amplified the TCR beta CDR3 regions from them. During a first-round RT-PCR of the TCR CDR3, the HTBI primer set was used. TCRdb re-called the multiplex PCR reads with MiXCR, one entry per CDR3 protein. Seen here are about 400,000 distinct CDR3 sequences, around a sixth observed once, and the top ten hold around 7%. Graves' hyperthyroidism was deemed stable given no ophthalmopathy progression within 18 months. This clonotype turned up a few times. Antigen specificity is unknown. V was cut by 0 bases and J by 0 bases, with 15 bases left in between. The germline V gene has CDR1 SGHDN and CDR2 FVKESK. This CDR3 is 17 amino acids long. Study results and caveats: The authors' 13 V-J model separated ophthalmopathy from stable hyperthyroidism.

This TCR came from a young woman with Graves' hyperthyroidism. The chain carries TRBV14 and TRBJ2-7; weak D call: TRBD1 (6 bases). The sequenced sample was blood. The CDR3 nucleotides are TGTGCCAGCAGCCAAGAGGTCGGCAGGGGTCCCTCCTACGAGCAGTACTTC. This codes for CASSQEVGRGPSYEQYF.